This TCR beta chain is from a study of tumor and adjacent non-tumor tissue in lung cancer. Study information: Stage I to III disease affected about nine men and 5 women aged about 31 to 76. Study-wide findings and caveats: Compared with tumor, normal lung showed significantly lower TCR diversity.

This clonotype was seen a handful of times. Its target is unknown. V gave up 3 bases and J gave up 3 bases, with 12 bases separating them. The V gene's germline CDR1 is MGHRA and CDR2 YSYEKL. CDR3 length: 14 amino acids. The template was RNA from unsorted bulk tissue. Three rounds of nested PCR, following a modified ARM-PCR protocol, produced the TCRbeta library. One entry per CDR3 protein, called by TCRdb with MiXCR from the multiplex PCR reads. The sample yields some 120,000 distinct CDR3 sequences, about 66% seen once. Sample: lung tumor tissue. This TCR came from a man younger than 40 with non-small cell lung cancer. The chain has TRBV4-1 and TRBJ2-7; a weak D match, TRBD2 (6 bases). The CDR3 protein is CASSHPLAFYEQYF. The CDR3 DNA is TGCGCCAGCAGCCACCCACTAGCTTTCTACGAGCAGTACTTC.